This entry lists 7 T cell receptor beta chains sequenced from one sample in a study of blood T cell repertoires in COVID-19. Clones were read by immunoSEQ multiplex PCR, and TCRdb kept only the in-frame ones, dropping some. The sample carries some 150,000 clones, approximately 86% recorded once. Sequences were obtained from peripheral blood. These receptors were taken from a man in his 70s with acute or convalescent COVID-19.

This rearrangement joins TRBV5-4 to TRBJ2-2; perhaps TRBD1 as D (6 bases). V lost 2 bases, J lost 7 bases, and 15 bases lay in between. This CDR3 contains 15 residues. Germline CDR1 SGHNT, CDR2 YYREEE (reference sequence). The CDR3 sequence: CASSFPSGDGGELFF. CDR3 DNA: TGTGCCAGCAGCTTCCCATCAGGGGACGGCGGGGAGCTGTTTTTT.

Only one count was recorded for this clone. The chain couples TRBV5-6 to TRBJ1-4; D is unresolved. The CDR3 extends over 14 amino acids. The germline gives CDR1 SGHDT, CDR2 YYEEEE. Trimming removed 0 bases from V and 10 bases from J, with 13 bases in between. Here the CDR3 reads CASSLGQYSGKLFF. CDR3 DNA: TGTGCCAGCAGCTTGGGCCAGTACAGTGGAAAACTGTTTTTT.

In nucleotides, the CDR3 is TGTGCCAGCAGAGGGACAGGGCAGGCCGAGCAGTACTTC. Its translation is CASRGTGQAEQYF. The rearrangement links TRBV5-6 to TRBJ2-7; 9 positions agree with TRBD1. This CDR3 contains 13 residues. Germline V gives CDR1 SGHDT, CDR2 YYEEEE. V was pared by 5 bases and J by 6 bases, with 6 bases of the junction left unmatched.

This chain joins TRBV11-2 and TRBJ2-7; D possibly corresponds to TRBD1 (6 bases). This CDR3 is 13 amino acids long. Germline V gene sequence: CDR1 SGHAT, CDR2 FQNNGV. V gave up 2 bases and J gave up 5 bases, with 10 bases separating them. CDR3 DNA sequence: TGTGCCAGCAGCTTAAACAGGGCTAACGAGCAGTACTTC. Translation: CASSLNRANEQYF.

J is TRBJ2-2 and V is TRBV5-4; 10 positions match TRBD2. Losses at the gene ends were 0 bases for V and 4 bases for J; bases not matched to a gene: 15. This CDR3 has 20 amino acids. Germline V gene lookup returns CDR1 SGHNT and CDR2 YYREEE (reference sequence). The CDR3 region has the DNA TGTGCCAGCAGCTTGGGGTTGTGGACTAGCGGAGAAGGGGGCACCGGGGAGCTGTTTTTT. Translation: CASSLGLWTSGEGGTGELFF.

This chain links TRBV7-2 with TRBJ2-7; 8 nucleotides line up with TRBD1. J gave up 6 bases and V 4 bases, and 5 bases lay outside the gene matches. Germline lookup yields CDR1 SGHTA and CDR2 FQGNSA. The CDR3 extends over 13 amino acids. CDR3 sequence (DNA): TGTGCCAGCAGCTGGGACAGGCTGTTCGAGCAGTACTTC. This encodes CASSWDRLFEQYF.

The chain employs TRBV4-3 and TRBJ1-2; TRBD1 aligns across 8 bases. Looked up from germline, CDR1 is LGHNA and CDR2 is YSLEER. V gave up 3 bases and J gave up 6 bases; unmatched junction bases: 6. CDR3 length equals 14 residues. CDR3 in DNA: TGCGCCAGCAGCCACTACAGGGGGTCCGATGGCTACACCTTC. Translated: CASSHYRGSDGYTF.